These 19 T cell receptor beta chains originate from one sample sequenced in a study of blood T cell repertoires in COVID-19. TCRdb's copy holds only in-frame clones and misses some; the assay was immunoSEQ multiplex PCR. Of 300,000 to 450,000 clones detected, about 85% appear once; the ten largest clones hold roughly 3.9%. Input material: peripheral blood. Source of these receptors: a woman aged 18-30 years with acute or convalescent COVID-19.

The chain links TRBV30 to TRBJ1-1, with D uncertain. V dropped 0 bases and J dropped 3 bases, with 11 bases sitting between them. The V gene's germline CDR1 is GTSNPN and CDR2 SVGIG (reference sequence). This CDR3 comprises 14 residues. DNA of the CDR3: TGTGCCTGGAGTGTACACATCCGGGACACTGAAGCTTTCTTT. It yields the protein CAWSVHIRDTEAFF.

The chain employs TRBV27 and TRBJ1-1, with a weak D call TRBD1 (6 bases). Germline assignment: CDR1 MNHEY and CDR2 SMNVEV (reference sequence). CDR3 length: 14 residues. V lost 6 bases, J lost 7 bases, and 18 bases lay in between. CDR3 protein: CASRIGGASVEAFF. The CDR3 DNA follows: TGTGCCAGCAGAATTGGGGGGGCGTCGGTTGAAGCTTTCTTT.

This chain uses TRBV25-1 with TRBJ1-2; 7 bases map to TRBD1. The germline V gene encodes CDR1 MGHDK and CDR2 SYGVNS. With V trimmed by 7 bases and J by 7 bases, 9 bases remained unmatched. The CDR3 covers 13 residues. This CDR3 is CASTATGTAGYTF. The CDR3 DNA sequence: TGTGCCAGCACCGCAACCGGGACAGCTGGCTACACCTTC.

The chain combines TRBV3-1 (or the pseudogene TRBV3-2) with TRBJ1-1; TRBD1 aligns across 8 bases. Germline V gives CDR1 LGHDT, CDR2 YNNKEL (reference sequence). There are 16 residues in the CDR3. V lost 8 bases, J lost 0 bases, and 11 bases stayed unmatched. The CDR3 DNA sequence: TGTGCCAGCTGCCCCCGGGACAGGCTCATGAACACTGAAGCTTTCTTT. Its protein is CASCPRDRLMNTEAFF.

The rearrangement links TRBV28 to TRBJ1-6; no clear D. The CDR3 consists of 12 residues. V lost 5 bases and J lost 6, with 5 bases in between. Germline CDR1 is MDHEN and CDR2 is SYDVKM. The CDR3 spells CASSRSNSPLHF. CDR3 bases: TGTGCCAGCAGTCGGAGTAATTCACCCCTCCACTTT.

This clone was counted between two and nine times. The chain has TRBV19 and TRBJ1-4; no reliable D call. V was pared by 0 bases and J by 8 bases, with 16 bases between. The CDR3 has 16 residues. The germline gives CDR1 LNHDA, CDR2 SQIVND (reference sequence). The DNA of the CDR3 is TGTGCCAGTAGTATAGATCTCCAACAAGCGAAGGAAAAACTGTTTTTT. Protein sequence: CASSIDLQQAKEKLFF. Filled out from reference TRBV19 and TRBJ1-4, the complete variable domain reads DGGITQSPKYLFRKEGQNVTLSCEQNLNHDAMYWYRQDPGQGLRLIYYSQIVNDFQKGDIAEGYSVSREKKESFPLTVTSAQKNPTAFYLCASSIDLQQAKEKLFFGSGTQLSVL.

The V call is TRBV11-2, the J call TRBJ1-3; unclear D gene. The CDR3 is 15 residues long. The germline V and J ends were trimmed by 4 bases and 4 bases, with 14 bases remaining between them. Germline lookup yields CDR1 SGHAT and CDR2 FQNNGV. The CDR3 DNA reads as TGTGCCAGCAGCTACCGGGGAGTTGGAGGAAACACCATATATTTT. Residues: CASSYRGVGGNTIYF. The variable domain in full, completed from reference TRBV11-2 and TRBJ1-3, reads EAGVAQSPRYKIIEKRQSVAFWCNPISGHATLYWYQQILGQGPKLLIQFQNNGVVDDSQLPKDRFSAERLKGVDSTLKIQPAKLEDSAVYLCASSYRGVGGNTIYFGEGSWLTVV.

The V gene is TRBV19, the J gene TRBJ1-1; TRBD1 agrees at 8 bases. The CDR3 spans 15 residues. V shed 5 bases, J shed 1 base, and the junction held 6 bases outside the gene matches. CDR1 is LNHDA and CDR2 is SQIVND in the germline V gene (reference sequence). CDR3 sequence (DNA): TGTGCCAGTAGTCCTGGGGACAGGTCGAACACTGAAGCTTTCTTT. It translates to CASSPGDRSNTEAFF.

The chain joins TRBV7-9 to TRBJ2-2; 7 bases fit TRBD1. Per the germline V gene, CDR1 is SEHNR and CDR2 is FQNEAQ (reference sequence). V shed 7 bases, J shed 7 bases, and the junction held 12 bases outside the gene matches. The CDR3 is made up of 15 amino acids. For the CDR3, the DNA is TGTGCCAGCACAAAGATGAGAGGGGGCGGCGGGGAGCTGTTTTTT. Translating gives CASTKMRGGGGELFF. Combining the CDR3 with reference TRBV7-9 and TRBJ2-2 gives the whole variable domain DTGVSQNPRHKITKRGQNVTFRCDPISEHNRLYWYRQTLGQGPEFLTYFQNEAQLEKSRLLSDRFSAERPKGSFSTLEIQRTEQGDSAMYLCASTKMRGGGGELFFGEGSRLTVL.

The chain combines TRBV30 with TRBJ1-1, with D unclear. Looked up from germline, CDR1 is GTSNPN and CDR2 is SVGIG (reference sequence). The length of the CDR3 is 12 residues. V gave up 1 base and J gave up 4 bases, with 7 bases separating them. CDR3 nucleotides: TGTGCCTGGAGTGCAGAGGGCACTGAAGCTTTCTTT. Its translation: CAWSAEGTEAFF.

This chain links TRBV14 with TRBJ2-5, with 13 bases aligning to TRBD2. With V trimmed by 3 bases and J by 2 bases, 0 bases remained unmatched. This CDR3 region has 15 residues. CDR1 and CDR2 (germline): SGHDN, FVKESK. Here the CDR3 DNA reads TGTGCCAGCAGCCAGACTAGCGGGGGGCAAGAGACCCAGTACTTC. Amino acid sequence: CASSQTSGGQETQYF. Supplemented by reference TRBV14 and TRBJ2-5, the full variable domain reads EAGVTQFPSHSVIEKGQTVTLRCDPISGHDNLYWYRRVMGKEIKFLLHFVKESKQDESGMPNNRFLAERTGGTYSTLKVQPAELEDSGVYFCASSQTSGGQETQYFGPGTRLLVL.

The gene calls are TRBV11-2 and TRBJ1-1; no clear D gene. Germline CDR1 SGHAT, CDR2 FQNNGV. The length of the CDR3 is 11 residues. V was pared by 5 bases and J by 4 bases, with 5 bases between. CDR3 DNA: TGTGCCAGCAGCCGGGGCACTGAAGCTTTCTTT. This sequence encodes CASSRGTEAFF.

CDR3 sequence: CASSQSTGVDEQFF. The CDR3 DNA sequence: TGTGCCAGCAGCCAATCAACAGGGGTGGATGAGCAGTTCTTC. This sequence joins TRBV7-7 and TRBJ2-1, with TRBD1 identical over 7 bases. The V gene end was trimmed by 5 bases and the J gene end by 8 bases; junction bases not matched to a gene: 9. The CDR3 has 14 residues. The V gene's germline CDR1 is SSHAT and CDR2 FNYEAQ (reference sequence). The variable domain in full, with the rest retrieved from reference TRBV7-7 and TRBJ2-1, is GAGVSQSPRYKVTKRGQDVTLRCDPISSHATLYWYQQALGQGPEFLTYFNYEAQPDKSGLPSDRFSAERPEGSISTLTIQRTEQRDSAMYRCASSQSTGVDEQFFGPGTRLTVL.

V and J are TRBV3-1 (or the pseudogene TRBV3-2) and TRBJ2-1, with TRBD2 identical over 9 bases. This CDR3 has 15 residues. J gave up 4 bases and V 4 bases, and 5 bases lay outside the gene matches. Germline CDR1 reads LGHDT; CDR2 reads YNNKEL (reference sequence). CDR3 in DNA: TGTGCCAGCAGCCCCAGGACTAGCGCTTACAATGAGCAGTTCTTC. The encoded protein is CASSPRTSAYNEQFF.

The V gene is TRBV5-8, the J gene TRBJ2-1, with 8 bases lining up with TRBD1. Germline loops: CDR1 SGHTS, CDR2 YDEGEE. CDR3 length: 15 amino acids. Trimming at V came to 2 bases and at J to 4 bases, leaving 5 bases not matched to a gene. The CDR3 DNA follows: TGTGCCAGCAGCTTTCCACAGGGGGTATACAATGAGCAGTTCTTC. Protein product: CASSFPQGVYNEQFF.

This sequence joins TRBV12-5 and TRBJ2-5, with no clear D. Germline lookup yields CDR1 LGHNT and CDR2 FRNRAP. V was pared by 2 bases and J by 5 bases, with 9 bases between. This CDR3 spans 13 amino acids. The CDR3 coding sequence is TGTGCTAGTGGTTTGCCGGGTCGGGAGACCCAGTACTTC. Its translation: CASGLPGRETQYF.

The rearrangement uses TRBV5-8 and TRBJ1-4; 7 positions agree with TRBD1. V shed 4 bases and J 6 bases; nucleotides not matched to a gene: 9. The CDR3 contains 15 residues. CDR1 SGHTS and CDR2 YDEGEE come from the germline V gene. The CDR3 is CASSGQALGDEKLFF. The CDR3 DNA reads as TGTGCCAGCAGCGGACAGGCCTTGGGGGATGAAAAACTGTTTTTT.

This clone was found once. This rearrangement joins TRBV7-8 to TRBJ2-1; D might be TRBD2 (6 bases). The CDR3 sequence is 14 residues long. CDR1 SGHVS and CDR2 FQNEAQ come from the germline V gene. Trimming stripped 3 bases from V and 7 bases from J, with 13 bases between. The CDR3 DNA reads TGTGCCAGCAGCTTGTGGCGGGAACCAAATGAGCAGTTCTTC. Its protein product is CASSLWREPNEQFF.

V is TRBV19 and J is TRBJ1-6; D not certain. Germline CDR1 is LNHDA and CDR2 is SQIVND (reference sequence). The germline V and J ends were trimmed by 7 bases and 10 bases, with 17 bases remaining between them. The CDR3 totals 14 residues. The CDR3 sequence: CASTNERVRSPLHF. In nucleotides, the CDR3 is TGTGCCAGTACCAACGAACGCGTTCGGTCACCCCTCCACTTT.